The sample holds many counts of the clone carrying this TCR beta chain. Produced via immunoSEQ multiplex PCR; TCRdb's table is partial and in-frame only. The profile covers about 5,400 clones, none occurring a single time. The data stem from a study of T cells after posttransplantation cyclophosphamide. Treatment was busulfan-fludarabine conditioning, a marrow graft, and cyclophosphamide on days +3 and +4. Sequenced here: PBMCs, sampled around 50 weeks after allogeneic stem cell transplant with posttransplant cyclophosphamide. This sequence was found in a male patient in his sixties or seventies who received an allogeneic stem cell transplant from a related donor, was CMV-positive, and had acute GVHD only. Some T cells may trace back to the graft donor.

The CDR3 loop reads CASSLEGTSGIYNEQFF. CDR3 nucleotides: TGTGCCAGCAGCTTAGAGGGGACTAGCGGGATTTACAATGAGCAGTTCTTC. This chain joins TRBV11-3 and TRBJ2-1; TRBD2 aligns across 13 bases. This CDR3 contains 17 residues. Germline V gene data show CDR1 as SGHNT and CDR2 as YENEEA. V dropped 0 bases and J dropped 4; count of bases not matched to a gene: 3. Variable domain in full (rest from reference TRBV11-3 and TRBJ2-1): EAGVVQSPRYKIIEKKQPVAFWCNPISGHNTLYWYLQNLGQGPELLIRYENEEAVDDSQLPKDRFSAERLKGVDSTLKIQPAELGDSAVYLCASSLEGTSGIYNEQFFGPGTRLTVL.